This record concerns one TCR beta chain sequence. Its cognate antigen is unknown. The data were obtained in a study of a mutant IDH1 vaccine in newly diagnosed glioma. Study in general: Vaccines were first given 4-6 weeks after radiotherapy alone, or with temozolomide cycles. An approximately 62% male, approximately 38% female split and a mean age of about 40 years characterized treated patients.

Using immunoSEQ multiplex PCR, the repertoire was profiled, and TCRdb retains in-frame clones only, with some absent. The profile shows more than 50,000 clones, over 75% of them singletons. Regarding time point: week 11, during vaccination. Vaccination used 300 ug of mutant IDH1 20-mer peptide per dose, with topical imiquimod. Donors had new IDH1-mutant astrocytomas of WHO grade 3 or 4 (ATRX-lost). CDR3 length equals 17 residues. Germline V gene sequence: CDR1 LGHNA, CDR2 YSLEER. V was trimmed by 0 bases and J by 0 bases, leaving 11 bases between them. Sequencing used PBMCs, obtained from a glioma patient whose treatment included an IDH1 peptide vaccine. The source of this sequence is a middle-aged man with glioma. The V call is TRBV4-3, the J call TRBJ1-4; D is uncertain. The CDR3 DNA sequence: TGCGCCAGCAGCCAAGACTGGCGTATAACAACTAATGAAAAACTGTTTTTT. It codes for CASSQDWRITTNEKLFF.